This entry lists 24 T cell receptor beta chains sequenced from one sample in a study of blood T cell repertoires in COVID-19 (dated by TCRdb to the early 2020s). Library preparation was by the immunoSEQ multiplex PCR assay. Imported from immuneACCESS, the table was reduced by TCRdb to in-frame sequences with V and J called. These copies leave out some clones; in studies compared against another copy, an unresolved V gene accounts for under half, and the cause of the remainder is not known. In this sample the table shows a few hundred thousand clones, 89% of which occur a single time. The ten top clones hold roughly 8.9% of the sample. Material for sequencing was PBMCs or T cells enriched from blood (not recorded which). The receptors come from a woman aged 40 to 50 who had recovered from COVID-19.

The chain couples TRBV29-1 to TRBJ2-5; the match to TRBD2 covers 7 bases. This CDR3 region has 13 residues. Trimming took 8 bases from V and 5 from J; bases not matched to a gene: 11. Germline lookup yields CDR1 SQVTM and CDR2 ANQGSEA. The CDR3 sequence is CSFLRGGAETQYF. DNA for the CDR3: TGCAGCTTTTTACGCGGGGGTGCGGAGACCCAGTACTTC.

The J gene is TRBJ2-1, the V gene TRBV9; D is uncertain. CDR3 size: 14 residues. Germline V gene sequence: CDR1 SGDLS, CDR2 YYNGEE. V was shortened by 0 bases and J by 7 bases, with 11 bases between the two germline ends. The CDR3 DNA sequence: TGTGCCAGCAGCGTAGGTGGGCCTTATAATGAGCAGTTCTTC. Protein product: CASSVGGPYNEQFF. The whole variable domain, remainder taken from reference TRBV9 and TRBJ2-1, is DSGVTQTPKHLITATGQRVTLRCSPRSGDLSVYWYQQSLDQGLQFLIQYYNGEERAKGNILERFSAQQFPDLHSELNLSSLELGDSALYFCASSVGGPYNEQFFGPGTRLTVL.

V usage is TRBV27 and J usage is TRBJ1-5, with 7 bases fitting TRBD1. The junction had 8 bases not matched to a gene; V was cut back by 8 bases and J by 4 bases. This CDR3 region has 14 residues. Germline V gives CDR1 MNHEY, CDR2 SMNVEV (reference sequence). CDR3 nucleotide sequence: TGTGCCAGCCGGCTCGACAGGGATAATCAGCCCCAGCATTTT. This translates into CASRLDRDNQPQHF.

J is TRBJ2-7 and V is TRBV7-9, with TRBD2 as a possible D gene (5 bases). CDR1 and CDR2 from the germline V gene are SEHNR and FQNEAQ (reference sequence). Trimming removed 0 bases from V and 6 bases from J, with 12 bases in between. This CDR3 contains 14 residues. The CDR3 sequence: CASSLAGEFSEQYF. The DNA of the CDR3 is TGTGCCAGCAGCTTAGCGGGAGAGTTTTCCGAGCAGTACTTC.

This clone was recorded once. The chain employs TRBV7-9 and TRBJ2-1; 7 nucleotides align to TRBD2. There are 14 residues in the CDR3. CDR1 and CDR2 from the germline V gene are SEHNR and FQNEAQ (reference sequence). The V and J ends lost 5 bases and 7 bases, in that order; junction bases with no gene match: 8. Here the CDR3 DNA reads TGTGCCAGCAGCCGAGGGGATAGCGGGAATGAGCAGTTCTTC. Amino acids: CASSRGDSGNEQFF. The complete variable domain, with remaining parts taken from reference TRBV7-9 and TRBJ2-1, reads DTGVSQNPRHKITKRGQNVTFRCDPISEHNRLYWYRQTLGQGPEFLTYFQNEAQLEKSRLLSDRFSAERPKGSFSTLEIQRTEQGDSAMYLCASSRGDSGNEQFFGPGTRLTVL.

This clone appeared a few times. CDR3 residues: CASSVVERSSSYNEQFF. In DNA, the CDR3 is TGTGCCAGCAGCGTAGTAGAGCGGTCGAGCTCCTACAATGAGCAGTTCTTC. The rearrangement joins TRBV9 to TRBJ2-1; the D gene is possibly TRBD2 (5 bases). Germline lookup yields CDR1 SGDLS and CDR2 YYNGEE. The V end lost 0 bases, the J end lost 0 bases, and 13 bases lay between the germline ends. The CDR3 has 17 residues.

The V call is TRBV25-1, the J call TRBJ2-2; the D gene is possibly TRBD1 (5 bases). V lost 1 base, J lost 0 bases, and 9 bases lay in between. In germline, CDR1 is MGHDK, CDR2 SYGVNS. CDR3 size: 16 residues. CDR3 loop: CASSEWGTPNTGELFF. The CDR3 nucleotides read TGTGCCAGCAGTGAATGGGGCACCCCGAACACCGGGGAGCTGTTTTTT.

J is TRBJ2-3 and V is TRBV7-3, with a tentative D call TRBD2 (6 bases). This CDR3 has 15 residues. The germline gives CDR1 SGHTA, CDR2 FQGTGA. V was pared by 1 base and J by 5 bases, with 13 bases between. This CDR3 is CASSLMGGAEDTQYF. The DNA of the CDR3 is TGTGCCAGCAGCTTAATGGGGGGAGCGGAAGATACGCAGTATTTT.

This clone was observed once. The rearrangement links TRBV5-4 to TRBJ2-1; 9 bases map to TRBD2. Looked up from germline, CDR1 is SGHNT and CDR2 is YYREEE (reference sequence). V lost 2 bases and J lost 4; bases outside the gene matches: 4. This CDR3 is built from 15 residues. The CDR3 spells CASSFRAGGYNEQFF. The CDR3 DNA sequence: TGTGCCAGCAGCTTCAGAGCGGGAGGTTACAATGAGCAGTTCTTC.

V usage is TRBV5-1 and J usage is TRBJ2-1, with a weak D call TRBD2 (7 bases). V lost 0 bases to trimming and J lost 8 bases, with 12 bases between them. Germline CDR1 and CDR2: SGHRS and YFSETQ. CDR3 size: 14 residues. The CDR3 region has the DNA TGCGCCAGCAGCTTGGAGGGGGGGCCCGATGAGCAGTTCTTC. The encoded protein is CASSLEGGPDEQFF.

This chain uses TRBV7-8 with TRBJ2-2; 8 nucleotides agree with TRBD2. V dropped 1 base and J dropped 4; count of bases not matched to a gene: 2. The CDR3 length is 15 residues. Germline V gene data show CDR1 as SGHVS and CDR2 as FQNEAQ. The CDR3 DNA is TGTGCCAGCAGCTTAGAGGCGGGGGGCACCGGGGAGCTGTTTTTT. Protein: CASSLEAGGTGELFF.

The rearrangement uses TRBV30 and TRBJ2-1; 8 bases are a match to TRBD2. The CDR3 consists of 14 residues. The V segment lost 4 bases and the J segment 2 bases; nucleotides outside the gene matches: 4. The V gene's germline CDR1 is GTSNPN and CDR2 SVGIG (reference sequence). As DNA, the CDR3 is TGTGCCTGGAAAGACGGGGGGGCCTACAATGAGCAGTTCTTC. It is translated as CAWKDGGAYNEQFF.

This chain links TRBV6-5 with TRBJ2-2; 7 bases line up with TRBD1. The germline gives CDR1 MNHEY, CDR2 SVGAGI. The CDR3 covers 15 residues. Trimming took 2 bases from V and 6 from J; bases not matched to a gene: 6. The CDR3 here is CASSYPRQGSGELFF. In DNA, the CDR3 is TGTGCCAGCAGTTACCCGAGACAGGGATCCGGGGAGCTGTTTTTT.

The chain recombines TRBV5-8 with TRBJ1-1, with TRBD1 identical over 10 bases. Unmatched junction bases numbered 15, after V lost 5 bases and J lost 8 bases. The CDR3 contains 16 residues. Germline CDR1 reads SGHTS; CDR2 reads YDEGEE. The CDR3 reads CASRPRTGGVIREAFF. In nucleotides, the CDR3 is TGTGCCAGCAGACCTCGGACAGGGGGTGTCATACGAGAAGCTTTCTTT. The full variable domain, completed using reference TRBV5-8 and TRBJ1-1, is EAGVTQSPTHLIKTRGQQATLRCSPISGHTSVYWYQQALGLGLQFLLWYDEGEERNRGNFPPRFSGRQFPNYSSELNVNALELEDSALYLCASRPRTGGVIREAFFGQGTRLTVV.

The chain uses TRBV18 and TRBJ1-1, with unresolved D. This CDR3 comprises 16 residues. The germline V gene has CDR1 KGHSH and CDR2 LQKENI. With 5 bases removed from V and 5 bases from J, the gap between germline ends came to 21 bases. The CDR3 DNA sequence: TGTGCCAGCTCATTGCCGGGATTAGAGAGCTCGACTGAAGCTTTCTTT. This codes for CASSLPGLESSTEAFF.

The chain employs TRBV30 and TRBJ1-2; D is uncertain. CDR3 length: 12 residues. Per the germline V gene, CDR1 is GTSNPN and CDR2 is SVGIG (reference sequence). V lost 2 bases and J 5 bases, leaving 9 bases between the germline ends. Here the CDR3 DNA reads TGTGCCTGGAGTACACAGAGATATGGCTACACCTTC. It yields the protein CAWSTQRYGYTF.

V gene TRBV19 combines with J gene TRBJ2-7, with 8 nucleotides matching TRBD1. The CDR3 is 19 amino acids. Germline V CDR1 and CDR2: LNHDA, SQIVND (reference sequence). With V trimmed by 1 base and J by 2 bases, 16 bases remained unmatched. CDR3 in amino acids: CASSIARGRLSSRPYEQYF. CDR3 DNA: TGTGCCAGTAGTATAGCCAGGGGGCGTCTGAGTAGTCGGCCCTACGAGCAGTACTTC.

This chain joins TRBV21-1 and TRBJ1-1. TRBV21-1 is recorded as a pseudogene. The CDR3 length is 14 residues. The CDR3 DNA reads TGTGCCAGCACACAACCCCATAGGCGGAAGGAGGCTTTCTTT. It specifies CASTQPHRRKEAFF.

The chain carries TRBV6-5 and TRBJ1-4, with D perhaps matching TRBD1 (6 bases). The V gene lost 1 base and the J gene lost 7 bases, with 7 bases spanning the gap. The CDR3 sequence is 13 residues long. Germline CDR1 MNHEY, CDR2 SVGAGI. The CDR3 loop is CASSYLGAEKLFF. DNA of the CDR3: TGTGCCAGCAGTTACTTGGGGGCTGAAAAACTGTTTTTT.

Remarks on this clone: A read error may account for a junction end that differs from germline. The chain recombines TRBV5-1 with TRBJ2-7, with 8 positions matching TRBD2. Germline V gene data show CDR1 as SGHRS and CDR2 as YFSETQ. The CDR3 loop spans 14 amino acids. CDR3 sequence reads: CASCLTTGGYEQYF. The CDR3 DNA follows: TGCGCCAGCTGCTTGACTACGGGGGGGTACGAGCAGTACTTC.

The chain recombines TRBV9 with TRBJ2-3; D is perhaps TRBD2 (6 bases). The CDR3 covers 15 residues. V was shortened by 5 bases and J by 4 bases, with 17 bases between the two germline ends. In germline, CDR1 is SGDLS, CDR2 YYNGEE. CDR3 coding DNA: TGTGCCAGCAGGGCGGGGCTAGCTAGCTCAGATACGCAGTATTTT. Its translation is CASRAGLASSDTQYF.

V and J are TRBV12-3 or TRBV12-4 and TRBJ2-7; the D gene is possibly TRBD1 (6 bases). Trimming cost V 6 bases and J 3 bases, with 12 bases left between them. The CDR3 has 13 residues. Written as DNA, the CDR3 is TGTGCCAGCAGCACTATGGACAGCTACGAGCAGTACTTC. Translation: CASSTMDSYEQYF.

J is TRBJ1-6 and V is TRBV27; D not resolved. Germline loops: CDR1 MNHEY, CDR2 SMNVEV (reference sequence). V lost 3 bases and J 11 bases, leaving 11 bases between the germline ends. CDR3 size: 13 residues. The CDR3 protein is CASSLREGAPLHF. The CDR3, as DNA: TGTGCCAGCAGTTTGCGTGAGGGCGCACCCCTCCACTTT.

The CDR3, as DNA: TGTGCCAGCTCACAGAGCTCTGGAAACACCATATATTTT. It yields the protein CASSQSSGNTIYF. This chain joins TRBV18 and TRBJ1-3; D is ambiguous. V lost 4 bases to trimming and J lost 0 bases, with 4 bases between them. The CDR3 loop spans 13 amino acids. The germline gives CDR1 KGHSH, CDR2 LQKENI. Based on the CDR3 plus reference TRBV18 and TRBJ1-3, the full variable domain is NAGVMQNPRHLVRRRGQEARLRCSPMKGHSHVYWYRQLPEEGLKFMVYLQKENIIDESGMPKERFSAEFPKEGPSILRIQQVVRGDSAAYFCASSQSSGNTIYFGEGSWLTVV.